Listed here is a single T cell receptor beta chain. Its target is unknown. Healthy Finnish infants having corrective surgery for congenital heart defects served as donors. A roughly 0.45-1 mL peripheral blood aliquot was taken intraoperatively from four of eight donors. Genomic DNA was extracted from every available blood leukocyte. This specimen belongs to a study of human thymus T cells. Study-level findings and limits: V and J genes seemed to be used with bias in thymic and blood repertoires.

V shed 5 bases and J shed 0 bases, with 6 bases lying between them. The CDR3 has 12 residues. Germline V gives CDR1 SGHRS, CDR2 YFSETQ. The data were produced by immunoSEQ multiplex PCR, yet TCRdb's version contains in-frame clones alone and is incomplete. The data contain about 60,000 clones, approximately 95% of them singletons. The clonotype was recovered from a boy in the first two years of life with a congenital heart defect but otherwise immunologically healthy. The sample taken for sequencing was blood. This chain uses TRBV5-1 with TRBJ2-7; no firm D call. The CDR3: CASRVNSYEQYF. CDR3 in DNA: TGCGCCAGCAGAGTCAACTCCTACGAGCAGTACTTC.